This T cell receptor (beta chain) was found in a study of OX40 agonist ivuxolimab in advanced cancers. Overall study results and limits: Researchers report that CD8+ T cells had, on average, more expanded clones than CD4+. Expanded peripheral T-cell antigen specificity went undetermined.

Trimming cost V 6 bases and J 9 bases; bases outside gene matches: 11. There are 14 residues in the CDR3. Remarks on this clone: The target antigen is unknown.

TCRdb's table, derived via immunoSEQ multiplex PCR, lists solely in-frame clones and lacks some. The repertoire holds roughly 70,000 clones, roughly 87% seen once, with 2% to 2.5% in the top ten. This sequence originates from an adult with an advanced solid tumor such as melanoma, head and neck, liver or kidney cancer. V gene TRBV23-1 combines with J gene TRBJ1-2; 9 nucleotides line up with TRBD1. TRBV23-1 is an open reading frame whose function is uncertain. The sample was CD4+ or CD8+ T cells sorted from blood, taken in a trial of the OX40 agonist ivuxolimab. The CDR3 loop reads CASSPPGQGISYTF. In nucleotides, the CDR3 is TGCGCCAGCAGCCCCCCGGGACAGGGTATAAGCTACACCTTC.